This T cell receptor (beta chain) was recovered during a study of cytomegalovirus exposure and HLA in healthy donors. This clone was picked up a small number of times. Primers: 60 Vbeta forward and 13 Jbeta reverse. Using immunoSEQ multiplex PCR, the repertoire was profiled, and TCRdb retains in-frame clones only, with some absent. The table shows some 140,000 clones, with around 72% occurring only once. The sequence was collected from a man aged 50-60 years in good health and CMV-seropositive. The sequenced sample was PBMCs.

The chain's CDR3 is CASSSPGVATNEKLFF. The CDR3 DNA reads TGTGCCAGCAGCTCCCCAGGCGTCGCAACTAATGAAAAACTGTTTTTT. This chain links TRBV5-6 with TRBJ1-4; D unresolved. Between the trimmed V and J ends, which lost 3 bases and 0 bases, there was a span of 12 bases. CDR3 length: 16 residues. Germline CDR1 reads SGHDT; CDR2 reads YYEEEE.